The clone carrying this T cell receptor beta chain appeared a single time. This specimen comes from a study of blood T cells in healthy people across ages. It was with a sample-barcoded 5' primer and a J-beta primer mix that a second PCR of roughly 6 to 11 cycles was run. TCRdb used MiXCR to reprocess the 5' RACE reads, holding one entry per CDR3 protein. The data show approximately 490,000 distinct CDR3 sequences, with less than 25% seen just once and around 10% held by the top ten. The length of the CDR3 is 14 residues. CDR1 SGHTA and CDR2 FQGNSA come from the germline V gene. In addition, the sample was reused for a study of T cells of mothers and their children.

The sequenced sample consisted of blood. The origin of this receptor is a boy aged 5-17 years in good health. The gene calls are TRBV7-2 and TRBJ2-5; no firm D call. The J call may be incorrect, as the DNA end agrees better with TRBJ2-7. CDR3 residues: CASSLGEMGYEQYF. DNA for the CDR3: TGTGCCAGCAGCTTAGGCGAAATGGGATACGAGCAGTACTTC.